One and the same sample provided the 20 T cell receptor beta chains below, sequenced in a study of Graves' ophthalmopathy and Graves' hyperthyroidism. Amplification of TCR beta CDR3 regions used RNA transcripts. The library came from an HTBI-primed first-round RT-PCR and a second-round multiplex PCR. TCRdb passed the multiplex PCR reads through MiXCR, listing each CDR3 protein once. Altogether hundreds of thousands of distinct CDR3 sequences are present, 35% to 50% being singletons, with the ten largest covering less than 55%. Sequencing input: peripheral blood. The origin of the receptors is an adult man with Graves' ophthalmopathy.

This clonotype showed up just a few times. The chain carries TRBV11-2 and TRBJ2-7; a possible D gene is TRBD1 (7 bases). The V gene's germline CDR1 is SGHAT and CDR2 FQNNGV. The CDR3 loop spans 14 amino acids. V was trimmed by 6 bases and J by 2 bases, leaving 14 bases between them. The CDR3 is CASRTGSGAYEQYF. Here the CDR3 DNA reads TGTGCCAGCAGGACAGGGTCGGGGGCCTACGAGCAGTACTTC.

The rearrangement links TRBV29-1 to TRBJ1-4; perhaps TRBD1 as D (5 bases). Trimming shortened V by 5 bases and J by 3 bases, and 10 bases separated the two germline ends. The CDR3 sequence is 13 residues long. Germline-derived CDR1 and CDR2 are SQVTM and ANQGSEA. The CDR3 loop is CSVWGSANEKLFF. CDR3 bases: TGCAGCGTTTGGGGGTCGGCTAATGAAAAACTGTTTTTT.

This clonotype was observed many times. V gene TRBV7-9 combines with J gene TRBJ1-2, with D hard to call. Trimming pared 7 bases from V and 4 bases from J, leaving 13 bases between. Germline V gene sequence: CDR1 SEHNR, CDR2 FQNEAQ (reference sequence). This CDR3 has 13 amino acids. CDR3 region: CASTYERGYGYTF. As DNA, the CDR3 is TGTGCCAGCACCTATGAAAGAGGCTATGGCTACACCTTC.

As regards this clonotype: The junction departs from germline at one end; a sequencing error may be responsible. The rearrangement links TRBV5-1 to TRBJ2-2; possibly TRBD2 for D (6 bases). This CDR3 has 13 amino acids. The V gene's germline CDR1 is SGHRS and CDR2 YFSETQ. The CDR3 DNA sequence: TGTGCCAGCGGGCAGATGAACACCGGGGAGCTGTTTTTT. Encoded protein: CASGQMNTGELFF.

The chain has TRBV9 and TRBJ2-5, with TRBD2 identical over 7 bases. Germline V lookup: CDR1 SGDLS, CDR2 YYNGEE. This CDR3 has 13 residues. V was pared by 5 bases and J by 7 bases, with 8 bases of the junction left unmatched. This CDR3 is CASSMGGIWTQYF. CDR3 bases: TGTGCCAGCAGTATGGGGGGGATTTGGACCCAGTACTTC.

About this clonotype: This sequence may be a read error, since a much larger clone differs from it by one base. The chain uses TRBV10-3 and TRBJ1-6; 7 bases are a match to TRBD1. The V and J ends lost 10 bases and 0 bases, in that order; junction bases with no gene match: 9. The CDR3 loop spans 16 amino acids. Germline V lookup: CDR1 ENHRY, CDR2 SYGVKD. CDR3 residues: CASSSRQGSYNSPLHF. The CDR3 nucleotides are TGTGCCAGCAGCTCCCGACAGGGCTCCTATAATTCACCCCTCCACTTT.

The chain links TRBV2 to TRBJ1-6; D may be TRBD1 (5 bases). V was clipped by 7 bases and J by 16 bases, with 11 bases between them. The CDR3 length is 10 residues. Germline CDR1 SNHLY, CDR2 FYNNEI. In DNA form, the CDR3 reads TGTGCCAGCATGGGGCCCAAGCTCCACTTT. Translation: CASMGPKLHF.

The rearrangement joins TRBV2 to TRBJ1-1; 10 nucleotides align to TRBD1. CDR3 size: 13 residues. CDR1 and CDR2 (germline): SNHLY, FYNNEI. V dropped 11 bases and J dropped 0; count of bases not matched to a gene: 3. CDR3 sequence: CASGQGVNTEAFF. DNA for the CDR3: TGTGCCTCCGGACAGGGGGTGAACACTGAAGCTTTCTTT.

This clonotype was seen ten or more times. The V gene is TRBV29-1, the J gene TRBJ2-5, with D hard to call. The CDR3 extends over 12 amino acids. V was trimmed by 7 bases and J by 5 bases, leaving 14 bases between them. The V gene's germline CDR1 is SQVTM and CDR2 ANQGSEA. CDR3 loop: CSALWGGETQYF. The CDR3 DNA reads as TGCAGCGCTCTGTGGGGTGGGGAGACCCAGTACTTC.

Only one count was recorded for this clonotype. The chain is built from TRBV29-1 and TRBJ1-5, with TRBD1 identical over 8 bases. This CDR3 is 14 amino acids long. CDR1 and CDR2 (germline): SQVTM, ANQGSEA. The junction had 7 bases not matched to a gene; V was cut back by 4 bases and J by 5 bases. CDR3 amino acids: CSVGPDRGDQPQHF. CDR3 DNA sequence: TGCAGCGTTGGTCCCGACAGGGGAGATCAGCCCCAGCATTTT.

This clonotype came up many times. The rearrangement links TRBV10-3 to TRBJ2-5; 14 bases fit TRBD2. This CDR3 contains 14 residues. The J segment lost 9 bases and the V segment lost 10 bases, leaving 10 bases of the junction unmatched. Germline-derived CDR1 and CDR2 are ENHRY and SYGVKD. CDR3 DNA: TGTGCCACCCACCGGGGGACTAGCGGGGGCCCCCAGTACTTC. This codes for CATHRGTSGGPQYF.

The sample holds many counts of this clonotype. The chain is built from TRBV11-2 and TRBJ2-5; TRBD2 might be the D (6 bases). Trimming removed 6 bases at V and 0 bases at J, with 11 bases between. Per germline, CDR1 SGHAT and CDR2 FQNNGV. This CDR3 has 14 amino acids. CDR3 loop: CASSRLGYQETQYF. The CDR3 DNA follows: TGTGCCAGCAGTAGACTAGGGTACCAAGAGACCCAGTACTTC.

The CDR3 region has the DNA TGTGCCAGCAGCCAACAGGGAGCGAGCAATCAGCCCCAGCATTTT. This sequence encodes CASSQQGASNQPQHF. J is TRBJ1-5 and V is TRBV19, with a weak D call TRBD1 (6 bases). The CDR3 runs 15 residues. Deletions cut 9 bases from V and 1 base from J, with 16 bases between. Germline CDR1 LNHDA, CDR2 SQIVND (reference sequence).

This chain connects TRBV5-1 to TRBJ1-1; no definite D call. The CDR3 has 14 residues. Per the germline V gene, CDR1 is SGHRS and CDR2 is YFSETQ. The V gene lost 2 bases and the J gene lost 0 bases, with 8 bases spanning the gap. CDR3 nucleotides: TGCGCCAGCAGCTTTGAGCTAATGAACACTGAAGCTTTCTTT. This codes for CASSFELMNTEAFF. Drawing the rest from reference TRBV5-1 and TRBJ1-1, the complete variable domain is KAGVTQTPRYLIKTRGQQVTLSCSPISGHRSVSWYQQTPGQGLQFLFEYFSETQRNKGNFPGRFSGRQFSNSRSEMNVSTLELGDSALYLCASSFELMNTEAFFGQGTRLTVV.

CDR3 sequence (DNA): TGTGCCAGCAGTCAGCCAGGGTTAGGGGAGCAGTACTTC. Its translation is CASSQPGLGEQYF. The chain has TRBV25-1 and TRBJ2-7; tentative D call: TRBD1 (5 bases). CDR3 length: 13 residues. Germline values: CDR1 MGHDK, CDR2 SYGVNS. Trimming removed 5 bases from V and 7 bases from J, with 15 bases in between.

This clonotype was detected a few times. The chain carries TRBV20-1 and TRBJ2-7; a possible D gene is TRBD1 (6 bases). Looked up from germline, CDR1 is DFQATT and CDR2 is SNEGSKA (reference sequence). Trimming left V 3 bases short and J 5 bases short, with 17 bases between. The CDR3 is made up of 14 amino acids. In nucleotides, the CDR3 is TGCAGTGCTAGCGTTCAGGGGCCGATCGACGAGCAGTACTTC. Protein product: CSASVQGPIDEQYF.

This clonotype was seen a handful of times. This chain uses TRBV20-1 with TRBJ2-7; 10 bases are shared with TRBD1. The CDR3 is 15 residues long. Germline assignment: CDR1 DFQATT and CDR2 SNEGSKA (reference sequence). The trim removed 3 bases at V and 5 bases at J, leaving 10 bases unmatched. The CDR3 sequence: CSASKATGGWDEQYF. CDR3 coding DNA: TGCAGTGCTAGTAAAGCGACAGGGGGCTGGGACGAGCAGTACTTC.

The V call is TRBV30, the J call TRBJ1-1; D is perhaps TRBD1 (6 bases). The CDR3 runs to 14 residues. Deletions cut 0 bases from V and 4 bases from J, with 12 bases between. CDR1 and CDR2 (germline): GTSNPN, SVGIG (reference sequence). The CDR3 region has the DNA TGTGCCTGGAGTGTAACAGGGCTGGGCACTGAAGCTTTCTTT. Its protein is CAWSVTGLGTEAFF.

This clonotype was found a few times. The chain recombines TRBV7-9 with TRBJ1-4; D is uncertain. The CDR3 consists of 13 residues. The germline gives CDR1 SEHNR, CDR2 FQNEAQ (reference sequence). V was cut by 6 bases and J by 2 bases, with 7 bases left in between. Here the CDR3 DNA reads TGTGCCAGCAGGGAGTCCACTAATGAAAAACTGTTTTTT. It yields the protein CASRESTNEKLFF.

On this clonotype itself: A read error may produce the germline difference seen at one junction end. The chain links TRBV29-1 to TRBJ1-2; D gene unclear. The CDR3 consists of 15 residues. Per the germline V gene, CDR1 is SQVTM and CDR2 is ANQGSEA. The CDR3 is CNVEDLRGLGYGYTF. CDR3 bases: TGCAACGTTGAAGATCTTCGGGGTCTGGGGTATGGCTACACCTTC.